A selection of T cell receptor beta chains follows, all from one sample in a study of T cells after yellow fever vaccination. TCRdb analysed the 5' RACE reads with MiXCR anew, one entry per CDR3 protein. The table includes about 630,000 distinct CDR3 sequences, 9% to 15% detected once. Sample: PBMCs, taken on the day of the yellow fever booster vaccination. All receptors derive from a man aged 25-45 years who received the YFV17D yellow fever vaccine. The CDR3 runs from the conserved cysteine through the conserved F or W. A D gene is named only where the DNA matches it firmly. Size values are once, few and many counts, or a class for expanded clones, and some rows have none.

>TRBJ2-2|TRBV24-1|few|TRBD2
CATSDQLAPNTGELFF
TGTGCCACCAGTGACCAACTAGCGCCTAACACCGGGGAGCTGTTTTTT
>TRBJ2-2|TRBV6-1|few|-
CASMRRNTGELFF
TGTGCCAGCATGCGGAGGAACACCGGGGAGCTGTTTTTT
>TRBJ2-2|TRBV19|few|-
CASSMWTSTGELFF
TGTGCCAGTAGTATGTGGACAAGCACCGGGGAGCTGTTTTTT
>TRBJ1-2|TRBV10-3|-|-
CAGGKDYGYAF
TGTGCCGGCGGGAAAGACTATGGCTACGCCTTC
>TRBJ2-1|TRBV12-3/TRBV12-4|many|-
CASSSAYEQFF
TGTGCCAGCAGTTCTGCGTATGAGCAGTTCTTC
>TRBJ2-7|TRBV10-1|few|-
CASPEGTLPYEQYF
TGCGCCAGTCCCGAGGGGACACTCCCGTACGAGCAGTACTTC
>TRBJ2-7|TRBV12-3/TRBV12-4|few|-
CASSSTPVSEQYF
TGTGCCAGCAGTTCCACTCCGGTTTCCGAGCAGTACTTC
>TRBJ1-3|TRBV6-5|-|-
CASSYSSQPGPPGNTIYF
TGTGCCAGCAGTTACTCGAGTCAGCCGGGACCTCCTGGAAACACCATATATTTT
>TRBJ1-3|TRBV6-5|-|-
CASSSTRQGNTIYF
TGTGCCAGCAGTTCGACCCGGCAGGGGAACACCATATATTTT
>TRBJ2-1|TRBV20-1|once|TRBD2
CCAVGLAGGRVYNEQFF
TGCTGTGCGGTGGGGCTAGCGGGAGGGCGAGTCTACAATGAGCAGTTCTTC
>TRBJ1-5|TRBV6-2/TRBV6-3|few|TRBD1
CASSDSTGGQPQHF
TGTGCCAGCAGTGATTCGACAGGGGGTCAGCCCCAGCATTTT
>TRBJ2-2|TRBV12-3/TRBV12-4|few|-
CASSRLGTGELFF
TGTGCCAGTTCCCGCTTGGGCACCGGGGAGCTGTTTTTT
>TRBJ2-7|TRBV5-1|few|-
CASSLGRTSSYEQYF
TGCGCCAGCAGCTTGGGCAGGACGAGCTCCTACGAGCAGTACTTC
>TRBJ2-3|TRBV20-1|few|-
CSARLTRDGGTDTQYF
TGCAGTGCTAGATTAACTCGGGACGGGGGCACAGATACGCAGTATTTT
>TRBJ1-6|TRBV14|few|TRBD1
CASSRNTGTANSPLHF
TGTGCCAGCAGCCGAAACACCGGGACAGCCAATTCACCCCTCCACTTT
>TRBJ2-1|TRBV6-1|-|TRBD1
CASSSAGTGFYNEQFF
TGTGCCAGCAGCTCCGCCGGGACAGGGTTTTACAATGAGCAGTTCTTC
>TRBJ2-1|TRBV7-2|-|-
CASSLEGDLYNEQFF
TGTGCCAGCAGCTTAGAAGGGGATCTTTACAATGAGCAGTTCTTC
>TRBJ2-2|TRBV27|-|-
CASSLSEGGSWTGELFF
TGTGCCAGCAGTTTATCGGAGGGGGGGAGTTGGACCGGGGAGCTGTTTTTT